This T cell receptor (beta chain) was identified in a study of identical twins. Broader study findings: Invariant MAIT and iNKT cells are populations that could partly confound zero-insertion analyses.

This clonotype was observed a handful of times. What it binds is unknown. MiXCR was run by TCRdb on the 5' RACE reads, yielding one entry per CDR3 protein. This table has about 890,000 distinct CDR3 sequences, roughly an eighth appearing once. Between the trimmed V and J ends, which lost 2 bases and 7 bases, there was a span of 8 bases. From germline, CDR1 is DFQATT and CDR2 SNEGSKA (reference sequence). This CDR3 region has 11 residues. These sequences were also reported in another study, on yellow fever vaccine responses in identical twins.

Input material: PBMCs. The sequence derives from a young woman in good health. The chain carries TRBV20-1 and TRBJ1-1; D is uncertain. CDR3 nucleotides: TGCAGTGCTAGAAGGTCCCGTGAAGCTTTCTTT. It is translated as CSARRSREAFF.